This T cell receptor beta chain was retrieved from a study of CD8 T cells in ankylosing spondylitis. The germline gives CDR1 DFQATT, CDR2 SNEGSKA (reference sequence). The CDR3 extends over 14 amino acids. V was trimmed by 1 base and J by 5 bases, leaving 12 bases between them. The study, taken as a whole, reports: CD8+ disease-linked clones were present at relatively low frequencies in blood. A TCR beta motif of about eight highly homologous variants appeared characteristic of ankylosing spondylitis blood. Significantly higher representation of disease-linked clones was reported for matched ankylosing spondylitis synovial fluid.

MiXCR, applied by TCRdb to the 5' RACE reads, yields one record per CDR3 protein. The sample yields 150,000 or so distinct CDR3 sequences, approximately 32% seen once. In the case of this clonotype: What it binds is not known.

The chain has TRBV20-1 and TRBJ2-1; D tentatively reads TRBD1 or TRBD2 (5 bases each). This TCR was sampled from a male donor with ankylosing spondylitis. The sample was synovial fluid, either unsorted or a sorted T cell fraction (not recorded which). The CDR3 bases are TGCAGTGCTAGAGGCGCCAGAGGGGACAATGAGCAGTTCTTC. Its translation: CSARGARGDNEQFF.